This paragraph reports one T cell receptor beta chain. Its antigen is unknown. This record belongs to a study of blood T cells in healthy people across ages. In the study overall: For every two T cells, template switching captured about one barcoded beta molecule. Study results and limitations: Higher diversity and more naive CD4+ cells were features of long-lived donors, compared to aged donors. Diversity estimates drawn from one million T cells were deemed underestimates.

Primed by a sample-barcoded 5' primer and a J-beta primer mix, a second PCR proceeded for roughly 6 to 12 cycles. TCRdb reprocessed the 5' RACE reads with MiXCR, giving one entry per CDR3 protein. Here the sample spans 780,000 or so distinct CDR3 sequences, about 55% being singletons. Healthy individuals of Caucasian origin from Russia, aged roughly 6 to 100, served as donors. Germline-derived CDR1 and CDR2 are SNHLY and FYNNEI. The CDR3 is made up of 14 amino acids. Trimming left V 6 bases short and J 4 bases short, with 13 bases between. What was sequenced was blood. The rearrangement links TRBV2 to TRBJ2-1, with D possibly being TRBD2 (6 bases). The source of this sequence is a man aged 80 or over in good health. The CDR3 here is CASRAPAGYNEQFF. The CDR3 coding sequence is TGTGCCAGCAGGGCCCCGGCGGGATACAATGAGCAGTTCTTC.